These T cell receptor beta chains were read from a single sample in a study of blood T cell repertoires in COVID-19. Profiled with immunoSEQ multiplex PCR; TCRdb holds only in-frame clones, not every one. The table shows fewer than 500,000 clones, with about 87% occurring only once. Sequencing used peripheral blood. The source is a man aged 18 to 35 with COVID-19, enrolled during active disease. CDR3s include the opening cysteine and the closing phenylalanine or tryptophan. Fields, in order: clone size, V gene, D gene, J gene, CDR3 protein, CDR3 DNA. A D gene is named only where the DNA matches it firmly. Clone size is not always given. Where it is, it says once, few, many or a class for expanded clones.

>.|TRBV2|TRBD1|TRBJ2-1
CASTGTGGNEQFF
TGTGCCAGCACCGGGACAGGGGGCAATGAGCAGTTCTTC
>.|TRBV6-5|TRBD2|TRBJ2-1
CASRLAGYNEQFF
TGTGCCAGCAGACTAGCGGGCTACAATGAGCAGTTCTTC
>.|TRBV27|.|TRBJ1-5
CASSFIPSGQPQHF
TGTGCCAGCAGTTTCATCCCCAGCGGCCAGCCCCAGCATTTT
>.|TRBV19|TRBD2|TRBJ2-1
CASSPDWAGLAGWFF
TGTGCCAGTAGCCCGGATTGGGCCGGACTAGCGGGGTGGTTCTTC
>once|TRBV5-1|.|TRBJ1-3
CASTSGSVHAGNTIYF
TGCGCCAGCACCTCGGGGTCCGTTCATGCGGGAAACACCATATATTTT
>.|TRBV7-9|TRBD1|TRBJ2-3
CASSSLQGAATQYF
TGTGCCAGCAGCTCCCTGCAGGGGGCCGCTACGCAGTATTTT
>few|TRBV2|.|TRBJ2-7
CASSRRQTNYEQYF
TGTGCCAGCAGTAGGAGACAGACCAACTACGAGCAGTACTTC
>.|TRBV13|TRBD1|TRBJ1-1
CASSYGRGGGTEAFF
TGTGCCAGCAGCTATGGGCGAGGGGGCGGCACTGAAGCTTTCTTT
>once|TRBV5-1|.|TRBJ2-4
CASSLGQTNIQYF
TGCGCCAGCAGCCTAGGACAGACAAACATTCAGTACTTC
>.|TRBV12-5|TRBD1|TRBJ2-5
CASGFDRGETQYF
TGTGCTAGTGGTTTTGACAGGGGAGAGACCCAGTACTTC